The 29 T cell receptor beta chains in this list originate from one sample, sequenced in a study of shared clonotypes between healthy human individuals. Here immunoSEQ multiplex PCR was the method, and the copy in TCRdb shows in-frame clones only, minus some. Of 2,500,000 or so clones listed, more than 80% were seen once; the top ten hold over 0.12%. Sequencing was performed on naive CD4+ T cells sorted from blood. Subset given: CD45RA+ positively selected. These receptors came from a man between 18 and 29 years old in good health.

The rearrangement joins TRBV6-5 to TRBJ1-2; D is ambiguous. V lost 4 bases and J 3 bases, leaving 3 bases between the germline ends. Germline V gene sequence: CDR1 MNHEY, CDR2 SVGAGI. CDR3 length: 11 residues. The CDR3 bases are TGTGCCAGCAGTTCGTACTATGGCTACACCTTC. It is translated as CASSSYYGYTF.

The V gene is TRBV4-1, the J gene TRBJ1-1, with D possibly matching TRBD1 (6 bases). V was shortened by 4 bases and J by 3 bases, with 15 bases between the two germline ends. Germline V gene data show CDR1 as MGHRA and CDR2 as YSYEKL. The CDR3 spans 15 residues. The CDR3 is CASSLPGQQYTEAFF. Here the CDR3 DNA reads TGCGCCAGCAGCCTCCCAGGACAGCAGTACACTGAAGCTTTCTTT.

V and J are TRBV27 and TRBJ1-1; D is uncertain. Germline V gene sequence: CDR1 MNHEY, CDR2 SMNVEV (reference sequence). V was shortened by 7 bases and J by 0 bases, with 9 bases between the two germline ends. There are 13 residues in the CDR3. This CDR3 is CASTRGMNTEAFF. CDR3 DNA: TGTGCCAGCACCCGGGGTATGAACACTGAAGCTTTCTTT.

V is TRBV2 and J is TRBJ1-3; weak D call: TRBD1 (5 bases). This CDR3 has 17 residues. The ends were cut back, 5 bases at V and 4 bases at J, with 21 bases in the middle. Germline loops: CDR1 SNHLY, CDR2 FYNNEI. In DNA form, the CDR3 reads TGTGCCAGCAGTCTCAATCCCCTAGGGGACTTAGGAAACACCATATATTTT. This encodes CASSLNPLGDLGNTIYF.

This clone was detected once. The gene calls are TRBV19 and TRBJ2-5, with D perhaps TRBD1 (5 bases). Trimming removed 4 bases at V and 1 base at J, with 13 bases between. Germline V CDR1 and CDR2: LNHDA, SQIVND (reference sequence). CDR3 length equals 15 residues. The CDR3 loop is CASSKPQGLQETQYF. The CDR3 coding sequence is TGTGCCAGTAGTAAGCCTCAGGGCCTCCAAGAGACCCAGTACTTC.

The chain is built from TRBV12-5 and TRBJ2-1; a possible D gene is TRBD2 (6 bases). V was cut by 3 bases and J by 6 bases, with 18 bases left in between. Germline loops: CDR1 LGHNT, CDR2 FRNRAP. This CDR3 contains 16 residues. This chain's CDR3 is CASGFSPTSSVNEQFF. DNA of the CDR3: TGTGCTAGTGGTTTCTCACCAACTAGCTCGGTCAATGAGCAGTTCTTC.

The gene calls are TRBV19 and TRBJ2-5; possible D gene TRBD1, 6 bases. This CDR3 is 15 amino acids long. Germline loops: CDR1 LNHDA, CDR2 SQIVND (reference sequence). Trimming left V 6 bases short and J 5 bases short, with 19 bases between. CDR3 amino acids: CASSPTPGARETQYF. The CDR3 nucleotides read TGTGCCAGTAGCCCGACCCCAGGGGCTCGGGAGACCCAGTACTTC.

This clone turned up a few times. The rearrangement links TRBV18 to TRBJ2-2, with a weak D call TRBD1 (6 bases). Germline V gives CDR1 KGHSH, CDR2 LQKENI. V shed 5 bases and J shed 4 bases, with 20 bases lying between them. There are 17 residues in the CDR3. The DNA of the CDR3 is TGTGCCAGCTCAACAATTGGGGGCCTGGCTGTCACCGGGGAGCTGTTTTTT. Translated: CASSTIGGLAVTGELFF.

The chain recombines TRBV19 with TRBJ2-5; 14 bases map to TRBD2. Germline CDR1 reads LNHDA; CDR2 reads SQIVND (reference sequence). This CDR3 spans 17 amino acids. The trim removed 6 bases at V and 6 bases at J, leaving 12 bases unmatched. CDR3 protein: CASSPGLAGVGTKTQYF. For the CDR3, the DNA is TGTGCCAGTAGCCCGGGACTAGCGGGAGTTGGAACAAAGACCCAGTACTTC.

This clone was observed a single time. This chain connects TRBV5-4 to TRBJ2-1, with 14 bases lining up with TRBD2. CDR1 is SGHNT and CDR2 is YYREEE in the germline V gene (reference sequence). V lost 0 bases to trimming and J lost 7 bases; unmatched junction nucleotides: 3. The CDR3 consists of 16 residues. CDR3 sequence (DNA): TGTGCCAGCAGCTTGGGCGGACTAGCGGGGGGTAATGAGCAGTTCTTC. The encoded protein is CASSLGGLAGGNEQFF.

V is TRBV4-1 and J is TRBJ2-5; no definite D call. The closer fit of TRBJ2-7 to the DNA end suggests the J call may be wrong. This CDR3 is built from 17 residues. Germline V lookup: CDR1 MGHRA, CDR2 YSYEKL. Here the CDR3 reads CASSRLETIIPGHEQYF. CDR3 nucleotides: TGCGCCAGCAGCCGGCTAGAAACGATCATCCCTGGGCACGAGCAGTACTTC.

The rearrangement links TRBV15 to TRBJ2-3; TRBD1 or TRBD2 may be the D gene (6 bases each). CDR3 size: 16 residues. From germline, CDR1 is LNHNV and CDR2 YYDKDF (reference sequence). Deletions cut 0 bases from V and 4 bases from J, with 14 bases between. The CDR3 here is CATSRDWTGASDTQYF. In DNA form, the CDR3 reads TGTGCCACCAGCAGAGATTGGACGGGGGCCTCAGATACGCAGTATTTT.

This clone was found a few times. The CDR3 DNA reads as TGCGCCAGCAGTGGAAGTAGCGGTTCCACCGGGGAGCTGTTTTTT. Its translation is CASSGSSGSTGELFF. The chain is built from TRBV10-1 and TRBJ2-2; D may be TRBD2 (6 bases). The CDR3 runs 15 residues. The ends were cut back, 4 bases at V and 4 bases at J, with 13 bases in the middle. From germline, CDR1 is WNHNN and CDR2 SYGVQD (reference sequence).

The chain carries TRBV6-1 and TRBJ2-7; 7 bases match TRBD1. This CDR3 region has 14 residues. Per germline, CDR1 MNHNS and CDR2 SASEGT. V lost 9 bases, J lost 4 bases, and 12 bases stayed unmatched. DNA for the CDR3: TGTGCCAGGCCGGACAGGTGGCGGCGATACGAGCAGTACTTC. Its translation is CARPDRWRRYEQYF.

This rearrangement joins TRBV18 to TRBJ2-7; 8 bases are shared with TRBD1. J was trimmed by 4 bases and V by 8 bases; bases with no gene match: 10. This CDR3 is 14 amino acids long. Germline loops: CDR1 KGHSH, CDR2 LQKENI. CDR3 in DNA: TGTGCCAGCAAAGACAGGGGTGAGTTGTACGAGCAGTACTTC. Amino acids: CASKDRGELYEQYF.

This sequence joins TRBV5-6 and TRBJ2-5; D ambiguous. The V gene lost 0 bases and the J gene lost 2 bases, with 8 bases spanning the gap. The CDR3 is made up of 14 amino acids. The germline V gene encodes CDR1 SGHDT and CDR2 YYEEEE. The CDR3 loop is CASSLDISQETQYF. CDR3 nucleotide sequence: TGTGCCAGCAGCTTGGACATCTCTCAAGAGACCCAGTACTTC.

This clone was detected only a few times. The genes are TRBV7-9 and TRBJ1-1; TRBD1 might be the D (5 bases). The CDR3 is 14 residues long. Germline lookup yields CDR1 SEHNR and CDR2 FQNEAQ (reference sequence). The V gene lost 2 bases and the J gene lost 3 bases, with 10 bases spanning the gap. CDR3 coding DNA: TGTGCCAGCAGCTTAAATCGAGGGGACACTGAAGCTTTCTTT. Its protein is CASSLNRGDTEAFF.

DNA for the CDR3: TGTGCCAGCAGTTTCGCGGGGACTCAAGAGACCCAGTACTTC. This codes for CASSFAGTQETQYF. This sequence joins TRBV6-5 and TRBJ2-5; D is possibly TRBD2 (6 bases). This CDR3 contains 14 residues. In germline, CDR1 is MNHEY, CDR2 SVGAGI. Trimming removed 4 bases from V and 2 bases from J, with 11 bases in between.

The chain uses TRBV18 and TRBJ1-3; 8 bases fit TRBD1. This CDR3 is 14 amino acids long. V trimming: 6 bases; J trimming: 4 bases; junction bases outside the gene matches: 5. The germline gives CDR1 KGHSH, CDR2 LQKENI. CDR3 DNA: TGTGCCAGCTCCCAAGACAGGGGCGGAAACACCATATATTTT. Translating it yields CASSQDRGGNTIYF.

The chain has TRBV7-2 and TRBJ1-4; TRBD1 is a possible D gene (5 bases). Trimming removed 6 bases at V and 6 bases at J, with 11 bases between. The CDR3 is made up of 13 amino acids. Looked up from germline, CDR1 is SGHTA and CDR2 is FQGNSA. CDR3 sequence (DNA): TGTGCCAGCAGGAGGGGAGTAGATGAAAAACTGTTTTTT. Translation: CASRRGVDEKLFF.

The rearrangement uses TRBV30 and TRBJ2-7; 8 bases are shared with TRBD2. CDR1 and CDR2 (germline): GTSNPN, SVGIG (reference sequence). The CDR3 is made up of 13 amino acids. The V segment lost 5 bases and the J segment 6 bases; nucleotides outside the gene matches: 9. The CDR3 coding sequence is TGTGCCTGGCGGCGGGGGGAGGGGGTCGAGCAGTACTTC. Protein sequence: CAWRRGEGVEQYF.

The rearrangement uses TRBV14 and TRBJ1-6; D gene unclear. Germline V gene data show CDR1 as SGHDN and CDR2 as FVKESK. The CDR3 runs 14 residues. V was pared by 5 bases and J by 3 bases, with 8 bases between. CDR3 protein: CASSLGYYNSPLHF. CDR3 in DNA: TGTGCCAGCAGCTTGGGTTACTATAATTCACCCCTCCACTTT. Full variable domain (missing parts from reference TRBV14 and TRBJ1-6): EAGVTQFPSHSVIEKGQTVTLRCDPISGHDNLYWYRRVMGKEIKFLLHFVKESKQDESGMPNNRFLAERTGGTYSTLKVQPAELEDSGVYFCASSLGYYNSPLHFGNGTRLTVT.

The chain carries TRBV6-5 and TRBJ2-3; D may be TRBD2 (6 bases). CDR1 MNHEY and CDR2 SVGAGI come from the germline V gene. V lost 8 bases, J lost 1 base, and 13 bases lay in between. The CDR3 has 14 residues. CDR3 in amino acids: CASGRRVGTDTQYF. CDR3 nucleotides: TGTGCCAGCGGGAGGCGGGTCGGCACAGATACGCAGTATTTT.

This clone has just one count. A read error may account for a junction end that differs from germline. The V gene is TRBV7-7, the J gene TRBJ2-5, with 7 bases aligning to TRBD2. Per germline, CDR1 SSHAT and CDR2 FNYEAQ (reference sequence). CDR3 length: 15 residues. The CDR3 sequence is CASSLRGERQETQYF. The CDR3 coding sequence is TGTGCTAGCAGCTTACGGGGGGAGCGGCAAGAGACCCAGTACTTC.

This chain joins TRBV18 and TRBJ1-3, with TRBD1 matching over 7 bases. This CDR3 has 17 residues. Trimming removed 2 bases from V and 2 bases from J; junction bases left unmatched: 9. Germline V gene data show CDR1 as KGHSH and CDR2 as LQKENI. The CDR3: CASSPSPDRVAGNTIYF. CDR3 bases: TGTGCCAGCTCACCAAGCCCCGACAGGGTAGCTGGAAACACCATATATTTT.

This clone was detected only once. Within the sample, other DNA sequences also encode this same CDR3. The chain couples TRBV5-1 to TRBJ1-3; D is unresolved. V was trimmed by 0 bases and J by 4 bases, leaving 5 bases between them. From germline, CDR1 is SGHRS and CDR2 YFSETQ. The CDR3 sequence is 13 residues long. This CDR3 reads CASSLDQGNTIYF. The CDR3 DNA follows: TGCGCCAGCAGCTTGGATCAAGGAAACACCATATATTTT. Using reference TRBV5-1 and TRBJ1-3 for the parts outside the CDR3, the full variable domain is KAGVTQTPRYLIKTRGQQVTLSCSPISGHRSVSWYQQTPGQGLQFLFEYFSETQRNKGNFPGRFSGRQFSNSRSEMNVSTLELGDSALYLCASSLDQGNTIYFGEGSWLTVV.

The chain employs TRBV9 and TRBJ2-5, with D unresolved. Looked up from germline, CDR1 is SGDLS and CDR2 is YYNGEE. The CDR3 has 14 amino acids. V was pared by 0 bases and J by 3 bases, with 9 bases between. The CDR3 here is CASSVEPREETQYF. The CDR3 DNA reads TGTGCCAGCAGCGTAGAGCCCCGGGAAGAGACCCAGTACTTC.

The CDR3 sequence is CASSLLTGELFF. CDR3 nucleotides: TGTGCCAGCAGCCTATTAACCGGGGAGCTGTTTTTT. The rearrangement joins TRBV7-9 to TRBJ2-2; D is ambiguous. Germline values: CDR1 SEHNR, CDR2 FQNEAQ (reference sequence). Trimming removed 5 bases at V and 5 bases at J, with 6 bases between. This CDR3 spans 12 amino acids.

The chain employs TRBV23-1 and TRBJ2-1; 15 nucleotides agree with TRBD2. TRBV23-1 is an open reading frame, and its role is uncertain. V shed 3 bases and J 3 bases; nucleotides not matched to a gene: 6. The CDR3 spans 18 residues. The CDR3: CASSHRTSGGANYNEQFF. DNA for the CDR3: TGCGCCAGCAGTCACCGGACTAGCGGGGGGGCCAACTACAATGAGCAGTTCTTC.